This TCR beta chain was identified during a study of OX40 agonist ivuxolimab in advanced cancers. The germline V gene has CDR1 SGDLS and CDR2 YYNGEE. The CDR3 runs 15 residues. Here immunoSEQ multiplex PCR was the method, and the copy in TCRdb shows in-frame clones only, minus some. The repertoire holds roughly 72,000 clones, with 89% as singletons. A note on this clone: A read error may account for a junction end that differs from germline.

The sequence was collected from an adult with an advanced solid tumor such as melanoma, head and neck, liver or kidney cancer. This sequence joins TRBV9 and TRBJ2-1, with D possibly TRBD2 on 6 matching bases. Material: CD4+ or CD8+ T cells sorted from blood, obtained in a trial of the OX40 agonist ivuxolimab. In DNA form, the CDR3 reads TGTGCCAGCGGCGTAGTTAGCGGCTCCTACAATGAGCAGTTCTTC. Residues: CASGVVSGSYNEQFF.